This T cell receptor (beta chain) came from a study of T cells after posttransplantation cyclophosphamide. Controls had myeloablative marrow grafts with methotrexate and calcineurin inhibitor, sampled at 1 year. Trimming cost V 7 bases and J 4 bases, with 13 bases left between them. Looked up from germline, CDR1 is MNHEY and CDR2 is SVGAGI. This CDR3 is built from 13 residues. Sequenced by immunoSEQ multiplex PCR; TCRdb stores in-frame clones only, minus some. The sample records 15,000 to 17,000 clones, approximately 81% being singletons. The starting material was PBMCs, obtained approximately 390 days after allogeneic stem cell transplant with calcineurin inhibitor and methotrexate. The source of this sequence is a male patient in his late teens or twenties who received an allogeneic stem cell transplant from a related donor, was CMV-positive, and had no GVHD. Certain T cells may be donor cells from the graft. The chain joins TRBV6-5 to TRBJ1-1; D is unclear. Written as DNA, the CDR3 is TGTGCCAGCATAGTCTCGGTTGGCACTGAAGCTTTCTTT. Translating gives CASIVSVGTEAFF.